One TCR beta chain is described in this entry. The data originate from a study of blood T cell repertoires in COVID-19. At the level of the study: The United States, Italy and Spain supplied acute and convalescent COVID-19 samples. PBMCs, B-cell-depleted T cells, or T cells were the source of the cDNA or gDNA that made up the material.

The V and J ends lost 4 bases and 6 bases respectively, with 11 bases between them. Germline CDR1 is SGHRS and CDR2 is YFSETQ. The CDR3 length is 13 residues. Profiling relied on immunoSEQ multiplex PCR, and the TCRdb table lists in-frame clones only, not all of them. The data hold 57,000 or so clones, with roughly three quarters observed a single time. The genes are TRBV5-1 and TRBJ2-1; weak D call: TRBD1 (5 bases). The sequenced material came from peripheral blood. The sequence derives from a woman older than 75 with active or convalescent COVID-19. In DNA form, the CDR3 reads TGCGCCAGCAGCACCGGACAAGCCAATGAGCAGTTCTTC. Protein sequence: CASSTGQANEQFF.